This is a list of T cell receptor beta chains from one sample in a study of blood T cell repertoires in COVID-19. Generated by immunoSEQ multiplex PCR, the TCRdb table keeps only in-frame clones and is missing some. The table has 270,000 or so clones, approximately 90% seen once. The sequenced sample was peripheral blood. These receptor sequences come from a man aged 35-49 years with acute or convalescent COVID-19. Both conserved end residues are part of each CDR3. The D gene is left open where the match is weak. Clone size, where shown, is once, few, many, or a class for clones that have expanded.

cdr3_nt,cdr3_aa,v_call,j_call,d_call,clone_size
TGCGCCAGCAGCTACGGGACAGGTGATGAAAAACTGTTTTTT,CASSYGTGDEKLFF,TRBV5-1,TRBJ1-4,TRBD1,once
TGTGCCAGCGGACTTCCCCGGGACAGGGGTGGAAACACCATATATTTT,CASGLPRDRGGNTIYF,TRBV2,TRBJ1-3,TRBD1,NA
TGTGCCAGCAGCCCAAAATTGCGGAACACTGAAGCTTTCTTT,CASSPKLRNTEAFF,TRBV3-1/TRBV3-2,TRBJ1-1,NA,NA
TGCGCCAGCGGGGCGGGGTGGGCATCAGATACGCAGTATTTT,CASGAGWASDTQYF,TRBV5-1,TRBJ2-3,NA,NA
TGTGCCAGCTCACCCTCCCAGGGCTCTCGAAACACCATATATTTT,CASSPSQGSRNTIYF,TRBV18,TRBJ1-3,NA,few
TGTGCCAGCTTTTCTCCCGGGACTTGGAACACTGAAGCTTTCTTT,CASFSPGTWNTEAFF,TRBV2,TRBJ1-1,NA,NA
TGTGCCAGCAGCTTCCAGGGAACAGAGACCCAGTACTTC,CASSFQGTETQYF,TRBV5-4,TRBJ2-5,NA,once
TGTGCCACCAGTGGCCATACCGGGACAGTCGCATCAAATGAGCAGTTCTTC,CATSGHTGTVASNEQFF,TRBV24-1,TRBJ2-1,TRBD1,NA
TGTGCCAGTAGTATAATCGACTCCCCCGCCACTGAAGCTTTCTTT,CASSIIDSPATEAFF,TRBV19,TRBJ1-1,NA,NA
TGCGCCAGCAGCCGCGATGGGACTCTTCGAGGTCAGCCCCAGCATTTT,CASSRDGTLRGQPQHF,TRBV4-1,TRBJ1-5,NA,NA
TGTGCCAGCAGTTACGCAGGGGTCGGTGCGAAGACCCAGTACTTC,CASSYAGVGAKTQYF,TRBV6-5,TRBJ2-5,NA,NA
TGTGCCAGCAGCCAGGAGGGCGGGGGCCCGTACAATGAGCAGTTCTTC,CASSQEGGGPYNEQFF,TRBV3-1/TRBV3-2,TRBJ2-1,NA,once
TGTGCCAGCAGTTACGACAGGGTGTACTATGGCTACACCTTC,CASSYDRVYYGYTF,TRBV6-2/TRBV6-3,TRBJ1-2,TRBD1,NA
TGTGCCAGCAGCCAAACCGGGACTAGCGGGGGTAATGAGCAGTTCTTC,CASSQTGTSGGNEQFF,TRBV4-2,TRBJ2-1,TRBD2,NA
TGTGCCAGCAGCCACGGACAGACAATCTATGGCTACACCTTC,CASSHGQTIYGYTF,TRBV7-2,TRBJ1-2,NA,NA
TGTGCCACCAGCAGAGACCCTTTTACAGGGGATGGACCCTTC,CATSRDPFTGDGPF,TRBV15,TRBJ1-2,TRBD1,NA
TGTGCCAGCAGCCAAGATCAGGGGACCGTTGAAGCTTTCTTT,CASSQDQGTVEAFF,TRBV3-1/TRBV3-2,TRBJ1-1,NA,NA
TGTGCCAGCAGACATACAGAGAACACTGAAGCTTTCTTT,CASRHTENTEAFF,TRBV2,TRBJ1-1,NA,NA
TGCGCCAGCAGTCATTCCTCCTCCTACGAGCAGTACTTC,CASSHSSSYEQYF,TRBV23-1,TRBJ2-7,NA,NA
TGTGCCATCAGTGGGACAGTCATGAACACTGAAGCTTTCTTT,CAISGTVMNTEAFF,TRBV10-3,TRBJ1-1,NA,NA
TGTGCCAGCAGTGAAGCGGGAGGGGTTGTCGGTGAAGCTTTCTTT,CASSEAGGVVGEAFF,TRBV6-1,TRBJ1-1,NA,NA
TGTGCCAGCAGCCCTCCCGGCGGGGGCCCCTACAATGAGCAGTTCTTC,CASSPPGGGPYNEQFF,TRBV7-2,TRBJ2-1,NA,once
TGTGCCAGCAGTTTAGGGCGAGGGCTGATGAACACTGAAGCTTTCTTT,CASSLGRGLMNTEAFF,TRBV27,TRBJ1-1,NA,NA
TGTGCCAGCGCCCTATCCCCCTACGAGCAGTACTTC,CASALSPYEQYF,TRBV12-3/TRBV12-4,TRBJ2-7,NA,NA